This T cell receptor beta chain was identified during a study of blood T cell repertoires in COVID-19. Study details: The samples span acute and convalescent COVID-19 from the United States, Italy and Spain.

Assignment of participants to cohorts was predicated upon participant-reported clinical history. Recovered status in Cohort 3 required two negative PCRs, clearance, or symptom resolution. Germline V gene sequence: CDR1 KGHSH, CDR2 LQKENI. The V segment lost 3 bases and the J segment 0 bases; nucleotides outside the gene matches: 7. This CDR3 region has 16 residues. In the authors' methods: Reference gene primer amplification yielded estimated nucleated cell counts. TCRdb keeps only in-frame clones here, not all; method: immunoSEQ multiplex PCR. V and J calls plus clone size are reproduced from that table; the DNA served to infer D and trimming. The repertoire has some 400,000 clones, over 75% of them found once; the top ten carry 1.3%.

V usage is TRBV18 and J usage is TRBJ1-1; 7 nucleotides match TRBD1. The material sequenced was PBMCs or T cells enriched from blood (not recorded which). The receptor was isolated from a man between 25 and 39 years old who had recovered from COVID-19. In DNA form, the CDR3 reads TGTGCCAGCTCACCTGGTTCCAGGGGGTTGAACACTGAAGCTTTCTTT. Translation: CASSPGSRGLNTEAFF. Filled out from reference TRBV18 and TRBJ1-1, the complete variable domain reads NAGVMQNPRHLVRRRGQEARLRCSPMKGHSHVYWYRQLPEEGLKFMVYLQKENIIDESGMPKERFSAEFPKEGPSILRIQQVVRGDSAAYFCASSPGSRGLNTEAFFGQGTRLTVV.